What follows describes a single T cell receptor (beta chain). Its antigen remains unidentified. V lost 4 bases to trimming and J lost 8 bases, with 11 bases between them. Germline lookup yields CDR1 SGHDN and CDR2 FVKESK. The CDR3 has 13 residues. The data were taken from a study of cytomegalovirus exposure and HLA in healthy donors. General study points: The study flagged roughly 160 TCR beta chains as cytomegalovirus-associated. Later analysis associated a missense DCLRE1C variant with TCR beta V- and J-gene trimming. An apparent linkage of common viral pathogens to several of the most significant clusters emerged in a later analysis.

PCR amplification relied on 60 Vbeta primers (plus 13 Jbeta primers). Methods used by the authors: Per a later analysis, the number of unique TCR beta chains was around 80 million, of which about 10 million were shared. The protocol was immunoSEQ multiplex PCR, while the TCRdb copy is restricted to in-frame clones and leaves out a portion. From that table come the V and J calls and clone size; the DNA was used to work out D and trimming. The sample has 84,000 or so clones, around 84% seen once. The chain recombines TRBV14 with TRBJ2-2; maybe TRBD1 (5 bases). Material: PBMCs. The TCR comes from a woman in her forties or fifties in good health and CMV-seronegative. CDR3 sequence reads: CASSPLGPGELFF. The CDR3 DNA reads TGTGCCAGCAGCCCGTTGGGGCCTGGGGAGCTGTTTTTT.